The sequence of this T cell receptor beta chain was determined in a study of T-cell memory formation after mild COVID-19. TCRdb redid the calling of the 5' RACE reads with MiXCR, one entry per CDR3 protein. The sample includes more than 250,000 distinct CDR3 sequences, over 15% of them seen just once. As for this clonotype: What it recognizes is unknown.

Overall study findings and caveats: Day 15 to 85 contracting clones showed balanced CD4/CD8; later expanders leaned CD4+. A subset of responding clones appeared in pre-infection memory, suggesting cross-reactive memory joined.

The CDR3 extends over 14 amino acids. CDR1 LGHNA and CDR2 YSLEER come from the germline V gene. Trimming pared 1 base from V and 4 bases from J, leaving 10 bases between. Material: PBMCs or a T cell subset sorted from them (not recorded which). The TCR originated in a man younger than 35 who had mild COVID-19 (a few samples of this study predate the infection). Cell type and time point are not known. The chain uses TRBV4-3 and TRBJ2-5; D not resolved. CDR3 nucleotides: TGCGCCAGCAGCCAAGTGGGCCTGGGAGAGACCCAGTACTTC. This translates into CASSQVGLGETQYF.